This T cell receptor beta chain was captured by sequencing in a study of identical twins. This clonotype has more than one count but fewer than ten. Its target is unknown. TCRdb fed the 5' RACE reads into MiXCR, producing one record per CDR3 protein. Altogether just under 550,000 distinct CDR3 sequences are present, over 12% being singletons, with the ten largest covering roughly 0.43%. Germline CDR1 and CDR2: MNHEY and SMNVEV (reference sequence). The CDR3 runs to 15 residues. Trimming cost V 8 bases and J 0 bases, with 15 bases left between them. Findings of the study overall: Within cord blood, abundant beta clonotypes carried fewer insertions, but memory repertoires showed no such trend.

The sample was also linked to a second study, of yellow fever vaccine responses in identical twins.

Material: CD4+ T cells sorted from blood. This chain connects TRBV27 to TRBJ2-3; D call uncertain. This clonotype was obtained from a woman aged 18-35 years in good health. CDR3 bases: TGTGCCAGCGGGATCTCGGCGGCTAGCACAGATACGCAGTATTTT. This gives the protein CASGISAASTDTQYF.